This T cell receptor (beta chain) was identified during a study of technical replicates of blood from a handful of donors. The assay was immunoSEQ multiplex PCR, and TCRdb's table has in-frame clones only and misses some. The repertoire has 85,000 or so clones, over 85% of them found once; the top ten carry roughly 0.28%. The junction had 5 bases not matched to a gene; V was cut back by 7 bases and J by 0 bases. The CDR3 extends over 15 amino acids. Germline V CDR1 and CDR2: SGHNT, YYREEE (reference sequence). The material sequenced was T cells isolated from PBMCs. The sequence was obtained from a human donor in good health. This sequence joins TRBV5-4 and TRBJ2-3; 10 nucleotides agree with TRBD2. The CDR3 nucleotides are TGTGCCAGCGGAGCGGGGGGGCCCAGCACAGATACGCAGTATTTT. This codes for CASGAGGPSTDTQYF.